Presented here are 24 T cell receptor beta chains from one specimen sequenced in a study of blood T cell repertoires in COVID-19. The table came from immunoSEQ multiplex PCR; TCRdb's copy has only in-frame clones and leaves some out. The table lists under 250,000 clones, about 89% of them singletons. Sequenced input: peripheral blood. All receptors derive from an older woman who had recovered from COVID-19.

This chain links TRBV9 with TRBJ2-1; 7 positions agree with TRBD1. Trimming at V came to 0 bases and at J to 2 bases, leaving 5 bases not matched to a gene. The length of the CDR3 is 16 residues. Germline lookup yields CDR1 SGDLS and CDR2 YYNGEE. CDR3 region: CASSVVAGTAYNEQFF. CDR3 DNA sequence: TGTGCCAGCAGCGTAGTGGCCGGGACAGCCTACAATGAGCAGTTCTTC.

V usage is TRBV3-1 (or the pseudogene TRBV3-2) and J usage is TRBJ1-5; D remains ambiguous. V lost 1 base to trimming and J lost 7 bases, with 8 bases between them. This CDR3 spans 13 amino acids. Germline V CDR1 and CDR2: LGHDT, YNNKEL (reference sequence). In DNA, the CDR3 is TGTGCCAGCAGCCAAGGATACGGGCAGCCCCAGCATTTT. This gives the protein CASSQGYGQPQHF.

V is TRBV5-1 and J is TRBJ2-7; 14 nucleotides line up with TRBD2. CDR1 is SGHRS, CDR2 YFSETQ, per germline. With V trimmed by 4 bases and J by 7 bases, 7 bases remained unmatched. This CDR3 has 15 amino acids. The CDR3: CASSQGTSGGGEQYF. The CDR3 DNA reads TGCGCCAGCAGCCAGGGGACTAGCGGGGGCGGTGAGCAGTACTTC.

The chain links TRBV3-1 (or the pseudogene TRBV3-2) to TRBJ1-4, with a tentative D call TRBD1 (5 bases). V was clipped by 4 bases and J by 3 bases, with 18 bases between them. The CDR3 spans 17 residues. Germline V gene sequence: CDR1 LGHDT, CDR2 YNNKEL (reference sequence). DNA of the CDR3: TGTGCCAGCAGCCTTGCTGGGGCGATGGGTGCTAATGAAAAACTGTTTTTT. This encodes CASSLAGAMGANEKLFF.

The rearrangement joins TRBV7-6 to TRBJ1-5; 8 bases are a match to TRBD1. J lost 1 base, V lost 5 bases, and 7 bases had no gene match. Germline CDR1 SGHVS, CDR2 FNYEAQ. The CDR3 has 16 amino acids. DNA for the CDR3: TGTGCCAGCAGCCCCGGACAGGGAAAGAGCAATCAGCCCCAGCATTTT. Its protein is CASSPGQGKSNQPQHF.

The sample holds one count of this clone. This sequence joins TRBV28 and TRBJ1-2, with D possibly matching TRBD1 (6 bases). V dropped 6 bases and J dropped 6 bases, with 14 bases sitting between them. CDR3 length: 13 amino acids. Germline-derived CDR1 and CDR2 are MDHEN and SYDVKM. DNA for the CDR3: TGTGCCAGCAGATCGTCCTACAGGGATGGCTACACCTTC. Translating it yields CASRSSYRDGYTF.

The chain uses TRBV9 and TRBJ1-2; D may be TRBD1 (6 bases). The CDR3 is 13 residues long. V gave up 3 bases and J gave up 2 bases, with 8 bases separating them. Germline V gene data show CDR1 as SGDLS and CDR2 as YYNGEE. In DNA, the CDR3 is TGTGCCAGCAGCGAACAGGGAAACTATGGCTACACCTTC. Its translation is CASSEQGNYGYTF. The whole variable domain, filled in from reference TRBV9 and TRBJ1-2, reads DSGVTQTPKHLITATGQRVTLRCSPRSGDLSVYWYQQSLDQGLQFLIQYYNGEERAKGNILERFSAQQFPDLHSELNLSSLELGDSALYFCASSEQGNYGYTFGSGTRLTVV.

A note on this clone: Additional DNA sequences in this sample encode the identical CDR3. J is TRBJ2-5 and V is TRBV5-1; TRBD2 is a possible D gene (5 bases). Germline CDR1 and CDR2: SGHRS and YFSETQ. V lost 4 bases, J lost 4 bases, and 8 bases lay in between. The CDR3 is 12 residues long. The CDR3 protein is CASSREGETQYF. CDR3 DNA sequence: TGCGCCAGCAGCCGGGAAGGAGAGACCCAGTACTTC.

The rearrangement links TRBV5-5 to TRBJ2-7; a weak D match, TRBD2 (5 bases). Germline lookup yields CDR1 SGHKS and CDR2 YYEKEE (reference sequence). This CDR3 has 16 residues. V lost 4 bases and J 0 bases, leaving 17 bases between the germline ends. CDR3 in DNA: TGTGCCAGCAGCCTCGCCGGACTTCAAAGCTCCTACGAGCAGTACTTC. Protein: CASSLAGLQSSYEQYF.

The chain is built from TRBV3-1 (or the pseudogene TRBV3-2) and TRBJ2-2; D gene uncertain. This CDR3 is built from 14 residues. V was trimmed by 0 bases and J by 12 bases, leaving 14 bases between them. CDR1 and CDR2 from the germline V gene are LGHDT and YNNKEL (reference sequence). CDR3 DNA: TGTGCCAGCAGCCAAGAACTTACTCTACGAAAGCTGTTTTTT. It codes for CASSQELTLRKLFF.

The chain couples TRBV10-3 to TRBJ2-2, with D unresolved. The germline gives CDR1 ENHRY, CDR2 SYGVKD. There are 12 residues in the CDR3. V dropped 8 bases and J dropped 1 base, with 5 bases sitting between them. CDR3 DNA: TGTGCCATCGGCCAGAACACCGGGGAGCTGTTTTTT. Its protein is CAIGQNTGELFF.

The rearrangement uses TRBV5-8 and TRBJ1-4; D unresolved. Trimming stripped 2 bases from V and 10 bases from J, with 6 bases between. This CDR3 is built from 11 residues. Germline V gene sequence: CDR1 SGHTS, CDR2 YDEGEE. This CDR3 is CASSFGGKLFF. CDR3 nucleotides: TGTGCCAGCAGCTTTGGCGGAAAACTGTTTTTT.

CDR3 bases: TGTGCCAGCAGCTTAGGACGTACTAGCGGGGTGGCAGATACGCAGTATTTT. Translation: CASSLGRTSGVADTQYF. The rearrangement uses TRBV7-8 and TRBJ2-3, with 10 bases lining up with TRBD2. CDR1 SGHVS and CDR2 FQNEAQ come from the germline V gene. The trim removed 1 base at V and 4 bases at J, leaving 8 bases unmatched. The length of the CDR3 is 17 residues.

The chain links TRBV9 to TRBJ2-7, with TRBD2 matching over 7 bases. Germline V gene data show CDR1 as SGDLS and CDR2 as YYNGEE. This CDR3 has 14 residues. V shed 0 bases and J 5 bases; nucleotides not matched to a gene: 5. CDR3 bases: TGTGCCAGCAGCGTAGGGCTAGCGGTCCACGAGCAGTACTTC. Translating gives CASSVGLAVHEQYF.

This chain uses TRBV7-3 with TRBJ2-5; 7 bases are a match to TRBD1. This CDR3 has 13 residues. Trimming at V came to 4 bases and at J to 2 bases, leaving 1 base not matched to a gene. The germline CDR1 and CDR2 sequences are SGHTA and FQGTGA. CDR3 coding DNA: TGTGCCAGCAGCTGGGGACAGCAAGAGACCCAGTACTTC. As protein: CASSWGQQETQYF.

The chain uses TRBV5-4 and TRBJ1-4, with D perhaps matching TRBD1 (5 bases). This CDR3 is built from 16 residues. V lost 0 bases and J 6 bases, leaving 15 bases between the germline ends. The germline V gene has CDR1 SGHNT and CDR2 YYREEE (reference sequence). The DNA of the CDR3 is TGTGCCAGCAGCTTGGGAGGTAGCAGGGATTATGAAAAACTGTTTTTT. This codes for CASSLGGSRDYEKLFF.

V usage is TRBV29-1 and J usage is TRBJ2-7; 7 bases fit TRBD1. This CDR3 has 13 residues. CDR1 SQVTM and CDR2 ANQGSEA come from the germline V gene. With 4 bases clipped from V and 6 bases from J, the junction kept 9 bases outside the gene matches. CDR3: CSVGGQNRLEQYF. CDR3 bases: TGCAGCGTTGGGGGACAGAATCGCCTCGAGCAGTACTTC.

The chain links TRBV6-2 or TRBV6-3 to TRBJ2-5; TRBD2 matches 8 bases. Per the germline V gene, CDR1 is MNHEY and CDR2 is SVGEGT. The junction had 1 base not matched to a gene; V was cut back by 3 bases and J by 4 bases. The CDR3 totals 13 residues. The CDR3 spells CASSYLAGETQYF. The CDR3 nucleotides are TGTGCCAGCAGTTATCTAGCGGGAGAGACCCAGTACTTC.

This clone was seen only once. This chain links TRBV6-6 with TRBJ2-5, with 8 bases that match TRBD1. The trim removed 6 bases at V and 3 bases at J, leaving 3 bases unmatched. CDR1 is MNHNY and CDR2 is SVGAGI in the germline V gene (reference sequence). This CDR3 region has 13 residues. The CDR3 nucleotides read TGTGCCAGCAGGGCAGGGGGCGAAGAGACCCAGTACTTC. Translating gives CASRAGGEETQYF.

This clone was observed a few times. The rearrangement joins TRBV14 to TRBJ1-6, with a possible D match to TRBD1 (6 bases). V lost 3 bases and J 4 bases, leaving 13 bases between the germline ends. Per the germline V gene, CDR1 is SGHDN and CDR2 is FVKESK. The CDR3 is 16 amino acids. The CDR3 DNA reads as TGTGCCAGCAGCCACGGACAGACTAAATATAATTCACCCCTCCACTTT. Its protein product is CASSHGQTKYNSPLHF.

V usage is TRBV4-1 and J usage is TRBJ2-7; maybe TRBD2 (6 bases). The germline V and J ends were trimmed by 1 base and 2 bases, with 9 bases remaining between them. The CDR3 is made up of 14 amino acids. In germline, CDR1 is MGHRA, CDR2 YSYEKL. For the CDR3, the DNA is TGCGCCAGCAGCCAAGGGGGAGGCCCCTACGAGCAGTACTTC. Protein: CASSQGGGPYEQYF.

This clone was detected a few times. The CDR3 protein is CASSSRTGELFF. CDR3 bases: TGTGCCAGCAGCTCCCGCACCGGGGAGCTGTTTTTT. The genes are TRBV11-3 and TRBJ2-2; D gene ambiguous. Between the trimmed V and J ends, which lost 4 bases and 4 bases, there was a span of 4 bases. Germline CDR1 and CDR2: SGHNT and YENEEA. This CDR3 has 12 residues.

This clone has ten or more counts. V is TRBV7-3 and J is TRBJ2-5, with unresolved D. This CDR3 contains 13 residues. CDR1 SGHTA and CDR2 FQGTGA come from the germline V gene. V lost 1 base and J 1 base, leaving 4 bases between the germline ends. This chain's CDR3 is CASSLMAQETQYF. DNA for the CDR3: TGTGCCAGCAGCTTAATGGCCCAAGAGACCCAGTACTTC.

The J gene is TRBJ2-3, the V gene TRBV5-6, with D tentatively TRBD2 (5 bases). Trimming removed 4 bases at V and 0 bases at J, with 15 bases between. The CDR3 length is 16 residues. In germline, CDR1 is SGHDT, CDR2 YYEEEE. The CDR3 is CASSPGVALSTDTQYF. As DNA, the CDR3 is TGTGCCAGCAGCCCCGGGGTAGCGCTTAGCACAGATACGCAGTATTTT.